Listed here is a single T cell receptor beta chain. The data were taken from a study of T cells in Graves' hyperthyroidism and ophthalmopathy. Authors of the study amplified TCR beta CDR3 regions from RNA transcripts. The HTBI primer set drove a first-round RT-PCR of the TCR CDR3. TCRdb passed the multiplex PCR reads through MiXCR, listing each CDR3 protein once. Seen here are 500,000 to 650,000 distinct CDR3 sequences, 35% to 50% observed once, and the top ten hold about 43%. Sequenced: peripheral blood or thyroid tissue (not recorded which). The receptor was isolated from an adult woman with Graves' disease, either hyperthyroidism or ophthalmopathy (not recorded which).

CDR3 DNA sequence: TGCGCCAGCAGCGTCGGCGCTGAAGCTTTCTTT. Translating it yields CASSVGAEAFF. The chain combines TRBV5-1 with TRBJ1-1, with unresolved D. Germline V gene sequence: CDR1 SGHRS, CDR2 YFSETQ. V was shortened by 4 bases and J by 6 bases, with 7 bases between the two germline ends. The length of the CDR3 is 11 residues.